This paragraph covers one T cell receptor (beta chain) sequence. There is no known antigen for this receptor. No much larger clonotype is one base removed from it; base qualities were not supplied. The immunoSEQ Assay, a bias-controlled multiplex PCR, was used to amplify TCRbeta CDR3 regions from genomic DNA. The paper's processing steps were these. Within the assay, amplification of reference gene primers was used to estimate how many nucleated cells each sample contained. To quantify the absolute abundance of each unique TCRbeta CDR3 rearrangement, sequence reads were collapsed and filtered. Productive Simpson clonality was computed per sample as the square root of Simpson's diversity index over productive rearrangements. Not all clones reach the TCRdb copy of this immuneACCESS table, which keeps in-frame sequences only. Checked studies attribute under half of the gap to unresolved V genes and leave the rest unexplained. V and J calls and clone size are those listed in that table; D and trimming were worked out from the DNA. The sample data list 120,000 to 150,000 clones, and about 85% of these were observed just once. The ten largest clonotypes hold 35% to 40% of the sample.

Collaborating institutions collected whole blood in K2EDTA tubes following their own protocols. For TCRbeta analysis, collaborator samples were shipped as frozen whole blood, as isolated PBMCs, or as DNA extracted from either sample type. The germline V gene (reference sequence) specifies LNHDA as CDR1 and SQIVND as CDR2. V lost 9 bases and J lost 0 bases; the stretch between them is 14 bases long. From cysteine to phenylalanine, the CDR3 is 14 amino acids long. Kept here is only the CDR3 DNA, which spans 42 bases and is read in frame from base 1. The source of the sample is a study of blood T cell repertoires in COVID-19 (dated by TCRdb to about 2020). Study-wide context: Samples from collaborators originated in the United States, Italy and Spain and spanned both the acute and convalescent phases of COVID-19. The material from the prospective study consisted of cDNA or gDNA derived from T cells, B-cell-depleted T cells, or PBMCs. The dataset comprised deeply sampled blood TCRbeta repertoires from subjects exposed to, actively infected with, or recovered from COVID-19. A freely available public database, intended as a resource for researchers studying the immune response to SARS-CoV-2, is where the repertoires were released. The samples were drawn from the first 160 participants of the ongoing ImmuneRACE study and from 950 to 1,500 subjects provided by 6 global collaborators. The sample metadata nearly always contained a de-identified subject ID, COVID-19 status, age in years and sex. Where HLA class I and class II types were available, the types were taken from metadata supplied by the sample provider, not from assay-based typing. Broad study findings and their caveats: How much clinical and demographic metadata was included differed by source and by participant, and the metadata was provided uncurated.

This receptor was obtained from a human donor in a cohort sampled during active COVID-19. The receptor chain draws on TRBV19 and TRBJ1-1; a confident D gene designation cannot be given. Sequenced: peripheral blood. CDR3 region: CASRSESMNTEAFF. The base sequence is TGTGCCAGCCGTTCGGAGAGCATGAACACTGAAGCTTTCTTT.